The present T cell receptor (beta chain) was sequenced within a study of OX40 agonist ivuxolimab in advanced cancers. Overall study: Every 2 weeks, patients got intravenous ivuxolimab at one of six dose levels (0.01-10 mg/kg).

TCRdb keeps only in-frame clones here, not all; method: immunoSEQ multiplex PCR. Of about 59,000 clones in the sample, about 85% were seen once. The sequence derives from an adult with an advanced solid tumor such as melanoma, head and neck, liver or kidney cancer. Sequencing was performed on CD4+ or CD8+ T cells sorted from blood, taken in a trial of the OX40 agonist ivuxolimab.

CDR3 nucleotide sequence: TGTGCCAGCAGCCCAGGGGGACTCAGCTACGAGCAGTACTTC. The encoded protein is CASSPGGLSYEQYF. The chain links TRBV7-9 to TRBJ2-7, with D maybe TRBD1 (7 bases). Germline V gives CDR1 SEHNR, CDR2 FQNEAQ (reference sequence). V was clipped by 5 bases and J by 3 bases, with 14 bases between them. The CDR3 sequence is 14 residues long.